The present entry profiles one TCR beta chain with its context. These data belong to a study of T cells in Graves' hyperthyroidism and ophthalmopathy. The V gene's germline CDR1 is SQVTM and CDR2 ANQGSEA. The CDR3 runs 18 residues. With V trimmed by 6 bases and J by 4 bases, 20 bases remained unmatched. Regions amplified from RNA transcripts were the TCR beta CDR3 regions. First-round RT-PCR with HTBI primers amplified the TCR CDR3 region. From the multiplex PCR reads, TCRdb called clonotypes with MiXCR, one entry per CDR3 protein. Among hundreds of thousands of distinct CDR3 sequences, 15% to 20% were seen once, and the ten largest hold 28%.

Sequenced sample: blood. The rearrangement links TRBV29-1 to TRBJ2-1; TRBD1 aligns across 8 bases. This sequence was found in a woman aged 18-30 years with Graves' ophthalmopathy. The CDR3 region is CSVSYPGTGLVLYNEQFF. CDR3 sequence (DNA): TGCAGCGTCTCCTACCCCGGGACAGGCCTTGTCCTATACAATGAGCAGTTCTTC.